This T cell receptor (beta chain) stems from a study of blood T cell repertoires in COVID-19. In the study overall: Acute and convalescent COVID-19 samples came from the United States, Italy and Spain. Sample material is recorded as cDNA or gDNA derived from T cells, B-cell-depleted T cells, or PBMCs.

Per the original data handling: Reference gene primer amplification yielded estimated nucleated cell counts. Repertoires were generated with immunoSEQ multiplex PCR, while TCRdb's copy carries only in-frame clones and drops some. V and J calls and clone size are those listed in that table; D and trimming were worked out from the DNA. The table has 45,000 to 60,000 clones, roughly 90% seen once. The sequenced material came from peripheral blood. This receptor was taken from a man aged 50 or older with acute or convalescent COVID-19.

CDR3 sequence: CASSLFGTGGPQETQYF. The CDR3 DNA reads TGCGCCAGCAGCTTGTTCGGGACAGGGGGCCCCCAAGAGACCCAGTACTTC. This chain links TRBV5-1 with TRBJ2-5, with TRBD1 identical over 12 bases. This CDR3 spans 17 amino acids. From germline, CDR1 is SGHRS and CDR2 YFSETQ. Trimming at V came to 1 base and at J to 1 base, leaving 5 bases not matched to a gene. Based on the CDR3 plus reference TRBV5-1 and TRBJ2-5, the full variable domain is KAGVTQTPRYLIKTRGQQVTLSCSPISGHRSVSWYQQTPGQGLQFLFEYFSETQRNKGNFPGRFSGRQFSNSRSEMNVSTLELGDSALYLCASSLFGTGGPQETQYFGPGTRLLVL.